One and the same sample provided the 31 T cell receptor beta chains below, sequenced in a study of shared clonotypes between healthy human individuals. The data were produced by immunoSEQ multiplex PCR, yet TCRdb's version contains in-frame clones alone and is incomplete. The top ten clones hold approximately 0.13% of a sample with about 2 million clones, about 95% of them seen once. Sequencing was performed on naive CD4+ T cells sorted from blood. Noted subset: CD45RA+ positively selected. The receptors derive from a man younger than 35 in good health.

The CDR3 nucleotides read TGTGCCAGCAGTCGTCTGGGAGATACGCAGTATTTT. Translated: CASSRLGDTQYF. The rearrangement uses TRBV27 and TRBJ2-3; D is undetermined. Per the germline V gene, CDR1 is MNHEY and CDR2 is SMNVEV (reference sequence). The CDR3 is made up of 12 amino acids. The V end was cut by 5 bases, the J end by 5 bases, with 8 bases between.

V gene TRBV5-4 combines with J gene TRBJ1-2; 9 nucleotides agree with TRBD1. This CDR3 is built from 15 residues. Germline CDR1 reads SGHNT; CDR2 reads YYREEE (reference sequence). Trimming removed 4 bases from V and 2 bases from J; junction bases left unmatched: 6. DNA of the CDR3: TGTGCCAGCAGCCAGAGGGACAGGGAAAACTATGGCTACACCTTC. This codes for CASSQRDRENYGYTF.

V gene TRBV28 combines with J gene TRBJ1-4; TRBD1 agrees at 10 bases. V lost 8 bases, J lost 5 bases, and 5 bases stayed unmatched. Germline CDR1 MDHEN, CDR2 SYDVKM. The CDR3 has 14 amino acids. The CDR3 region has the DNA TGTGCCAGCGCTCCGGGACAGGGGAATGAAAAACTGTTTTTT. This gives the protein CASAPGQGNEKLFF. The full variable domain, completed using reference TRBV28 and TRBJ1-4, is DVKVTQSSRYLVKRTGEKVFLECVQDMDHENMFWYRQDPGLGLRLIYFSYDVKMKEKGDIPEGYSVSREKKERFSLILESASTNQTSMYLCASAPGQGNEKLFFGSGTQLSVL.

The chain recombines TRBV30 with TRBJ2-1; D is unresolved. The V end lost 2 bases, the J end lost 9 bases, and 11 bases lay between the germline ends. The CDR3 extends over 12 amino acids. Germline V gene lookup returns CDR1 GTSNPN and CDR2 SVGIG (reference sequence). The CDR3 region has the DNA TGTGCCTGGAGTCAGGACCTGGCTGAGCAGTTCTTC. It encodes CAWSQDLAEQFF.

This clone has only one observation. The chain employs TRBV5-1 and TRBJ2-7; TRBD2 might be the D (7 bases). The V gene lost 3 bases and the J gene lost 1 base, with 14 bases spanning the gap. CDR1 and CDR2 from the germline V gene are SGHRS and YFSETQ. The CDR3 consists of 15 residues. The CDR3 DNA is TGCGCCAGCAGCTATATGGGGGGGCCATCCTACGAGCAGTACTTC. Amino acids: CASSYMGGPSYEQYF.

The rearrangement uses TRBV6-5 and TRBJ2-7; D not resolved. CDR3 length equals 12 residues. Per the germline V gene, CDR1 is MNHEY and CDR2 is SVGAGI. V was cut by 5 bases and J by 2 bases, with 7 bases left in between. The DNA for the CDR3 is TGTGCCAGCAGTACGATGACCTACGAGCAGTACTTC. This sequence encodes CASSTMTYEQYF.

The chain joins TRBV2 to TRBJ1-6, with 9 bases aligning to TRBD1. Germline V gene data show CDR1 as SNHLY and CDR2 as FYNNEI. The CDR3 extends over 15 amino acids. V was pared by 7 bases and J by 6 bases, with 7 bases of the junction left unmatched. Written as DNA, the CDR3 is TGTGCCAGCACTCAACAGGGGGCCCTTAATTCACCCCTCCACTTT. Its protein is CASTQQGALNSPLHF.

The chain has TRBV4-1 and TRBJ1-4; D is possibly TRBD1 (6 bases). The CDR3 runs 15 residues. CDR1 is MGHRA and CDR2 is YSYEKL in the germline V gene. Trimming shortened V by 4 bases and J by 8 bases, and 17 bases separated the two germline ends. The CDR3 bases are TGCGCCAGCAGCCGACGGACAGCCCAGGGGGAAAAACTGTTTTTT. As protein: CASSRRTAQGEKLFF.

This chain links TRBV10-3 with TRBJ2-7; 8 bases map to TRBD2. This CDR3 region has 16 residues. Trimming cost V 0 bases and J 2 bases; bases outside gene matches: 6. Germline CDR1 reads ENHRY; CDR2 reads SYGVKD. The CDR3 sequence: CAISESVNSGTYEQYF. CDR3 in DNA: TGTGCCATCAGTGAGTCGGTAAATAGCGGGACCTACGAGCAGTACTTC.

This chain links TRBV28 with TRBJ2-2; the D is unclear. V gave up 8 bases and J gave up 3 bases, with 4 bases separating them. The germline gives CDR1 MDHEN, CDR2 SYDVKM. The CDR3 covers 11 residues. This CDR3 reads CASADTGELFF. The CDR3, as DNA: TGTGCCAGCGCAGACACCGGGGAGCTGTTTTTT.

The V and J genes are TRBV5-1 and TRBJ2-1; TRBD2 agrees at 8 bases. This CDR3 spans 14 amino acids. The germline V gene has CDR1 SGHRS and CDR2 YFSETQ. J lost 8 bases, V lost 3 bases, and 7 bases had no gene match. The CDR3 DNA reads as TGCGCCAGCAGCTCGGGACTAGATCGGCATGAGCAGTTCTTC. Its translation is CASSSGLDRHEQFF.

The V gene is TRBV5-1, the J gene TRBJ2-5; D is perhaps TRBD1 (6 bases). There are 15 residues in the CDR3. With 4 bases removed from V and 2 bases from J, the gap between germline ends came to 15 bases. CDR1 is SGHRS and CDR2 is YFSETQ in the germline V gene. CDR3 in amino acids: CASSPVSGQQETQYF. In DNA form, the CDR3 reads TGCGCCAGCAGCCCAGTATCGGGACAACAAGAGACCCAGTACTTC.

This clone was picked up one time. The chain links TRBV6-1 to TRBJ2-4; D is unclear. CDR3 length equals 13 residues. Germline V gene data show CDR1 as MNHNS and CDR2 as SASEGT. Trimming removed 8 bases at V and 7 bases at J, with 15 bases between. Here the CDR3 reads CASRKAAGNIQYF. For the CDR3, the DNA is TGTGCCAGCCGGAAGGCAGCCGGCAACATTCAGTACTTC.

The chain joins TRBV5-6 to TRBJ1-5; D unresolved. This CDR3 contains 15 residues. The V gene lost 4 bases and the J gene lost 4 bases, with 15 bases spanning the gap. Germline loops: CDR1 SGHDT, CDR2 YYEEEE. CDR3 nucleotide sequence: TGTGCCAGCAGCAGTACCCGGGAGCCAAATCAGCCCCAGCATTTT. Translating it yields CASSSTREPNQPQHF.

The rearrangement uses TRBV5-1 and TRBJ2-7; TRBD2 agrees at 8 bases. Germline loops: CDR1 SGHRS, CDR2 YFSETQ. The CDR3 extends over 17 amino acids. V trimming: 4 bases; J trimming: 5 bases; junction bases outside the gene matches: 17. The CDR3 here is CASSGPPGRAPGHEQYF. For the CDR3, the DNA is TGCGCCAGCAGCGGCCCTCCCGGGAGGGCCCCTGGCCACGAGCAGTACTTC.

The V and J genes are TRBV5-1 and TRBJ2-4; 7 bases agree with TRBD1. Germline CDR1 and CDR2: SGHRS and YFSETQ. The CDR3 totals 15 residues. J lost 6 bases, V lost 4 bases, and 10 bases had no gene match. CDR3 region: CASSRTEDRVNIQYF. CDR3 DNA: TGCGCCAGCAGCCGTACCGAAGACAGGGTAAACATTCAGTACTTC.

The sample holds one count of this clone. The gene calls are TRBV30 and TRBJ2-3; D unresolved. Germline V gives CDR1 GTSNPN, CDR2 SVGIG (reference sequence). The V end lost 4 bases, the J end lost 4 bases, and 6 bases lay between the germline ends. The CDR3 covers 11 residues. CDR3 loop: CAWTGSDTQYF. CDR3 bases: TGTGCCTGGACCGGGTCAGATACGCAGTATTTT.

This clone has a handful of counts. The same CDR3 arises from other DNA sequences in this sample as well. The chain carries TRBV6-1 and TRBJ1-5, with D unclear. Germline loops: CDR1 MNHNS, CDR2 SASEGT. Trimming cost V 1 base and J 4 bases, with 5 bases left between them. The length of the CDR3 is 13 residues. The CDR3 DNA reads TGTGCCAGCAGTGAAGACAGAAATCAGCCCCAGCATTTT. Translation: CASSEDRNQPQHF.

This clone was detected once. The chain uses TRBV19 and TRBJ1-4; TRBD1 matches at 8 bases. Per the germline V gene, CDR1 is LNHDA and CDR2 is SQIVND (reference sequence). The CDR3 runs 18 residues. Trimming removed 4 bases from V and 0 bases from J; junction bases left unmatched: 10. The CDR3 loop reads CASSNVRTGLSTNEKLFF. In DNA form, the CDR3 reads TGTGCCAGTAGTAACGTTCGGACAGGGCTCTCAACTAATGAAAAACTGTTTTTT.

The rearrangement links TRBV25-1 to TRBJ2-7, with a possible D match to TRBD2 (5 bases). CDR1 and CDR2 (germline): MGHDK, SYGVNS. The V gene lost 3 bases and the J gene lost 6 bases, with 9 bases spanning the gap. CDR3 length: 12 amino acids. CDR3 amino acids: CASSDTGIEQYF. The DNA for the CDR3 is TGTGCCAGCAGTGACACGGGGATCGAGCAGTACTTC.

This sequence joins TRBV6-5 and TRBJ2-5; 7 positions match TRBD2. After removal of 6 bases from V and 2 bases from J, the junction contained 0 bases not matched to a gene. The length of the CDR3 is 12 residues. Germline V gene data show CDR1 as MNHEY and CDR2 as SVGAGI. CDR3 in amino acids: CASRRGQETQYF. The CDR3 DNA is TGTGCCAGCAGGCGGGGGCAAGAGACCCAGTACTTC.

This sequence joins TRBV7-9 and TRBJ2-1; D might be TRBD2 (6 bases). The V and J ends lost 5 bases and 3 bases respectively, with 11 bases between them. The CDR3 is 14 residues long. Germline V CDR1 and CDR2: SEHNR, FQNEAQ (reference sequence). The CDR3 region is CASSPEGIYNEQFF. In nucleotides, the CDR3 is TGTGCCAGCAGCCCGGAGGGTATCTACAATGAGCAGTTCTTC.

The CDR3 DNA sequence: TGCGCCAGCAGCCAGCCTGACAGGGACTTAGCCACCATATATTTT. Amino acids: CASSQPDRDLATIYF. This sequence joins TRBV4-1 and TRBJ1-3; 7 bases fit TRBD1. Per germline, CDR1 MGHRA and CDR2 YSYEKL. CDR3 size: 15 residues. V shed 3 bases, J shed 9 bases, and the junction held 11 bases outside the gene matches.

This sequence joins TRBV10-2 and TRBJ1-2; D gene ambiguous. Trimming took off 3 bases at V and 8 bases at J, with 13 bases between the two ends. Germline loops: CDR1 WSHSY, CDR2 SAAADI. CDR3 length: 13 residues. The CDR3 sequence: CASSEIGGPGYTF. The CDR3 nucleotides read TGCGCCAGCAGTGAAATCGGAGGGCCCGGCTACACCTTC.

This chain uses TRBV7-9 with TRBJ2-3; no reliable D call. V was clipped by 5 bases and J by 6 bases, with 6 bases between them. This CDR3 is 11 amino acids long. Germline V gene lookup returns CDR1 SEHNR and CDR2 FQNEAQ (reference sequence). The DNA of the CDR3 is TGTGCCAGCAGCCCATTCGATACGCAGTATTTT. Amino acids: CASSPFDTQYF.

This chain connects TRBV6-1 to TRBJ2-7; D is perhaps TRBD1 (5 bases). The germline V gene encodes CDR1 MNHNS and CDR2 SASEGT. V was trimmed by 8 bases and J by 2 bases, leaving 16 bases between them. The CDR3 contains 14 residues. The CDR3 DNA reads TGTGCCAGCTTTGAAGGGGCAGTCGCCTACGAGCAGTACTTC. Its translation is CASFEGAVAYEQYF.

The DNA of the CDR3 is TGTGCCAGCAGTGAATGGTCAGCGATACAACAAGGGCAGTACTTC. It translates to CASSEWSAIQQGQYF. The chain combines TRBV6-1 with TRBJ2-7; D remains unclear. This CDR3 has 15 residues. The germline gives CDR1 MNHNS, CDR2 SASEGT. V was pared by 2 bases and J by 9 bases, with 20 bases between.

The chain carries TRBV18 and TRBJ1-3; TRBD1 matches 7 bases. The trim removed 5 bases at V and 2 bases at J, leaving 6 bases unmatched. CDR1 and CDR2 (germline): KGHSH, LQKENI. The CDR3 has 15 amino acids. CDR3: CASSSRDSTGNTIYF. The CDR3 DNA sequence: TGTGCCAGCTCAAGTCGGGACAGCACTGGAAACACCATATATTTT.

This rearrangement joins TRBV7-9 to TRBJ1-1; D is uncertain. The CDR3 extends over 12 amino acids. Germline V lookup: CDR1 SEHNR, CDR2 FQNEAQ (reference sequence). The ends were cut back, 2 bases at V and 11 bases at J, with 12 bases in the middle. CDR3: CASSLSRGYAFF. Written as DNA, the CDR3 is TGTGCCAGCAGCTTAAGCCGGGGTTATGCTTTCTTT.

The chain couples TRBV2 to TRBJ1-4, with 8 bases aligning to TRBD1. The CDR3 is 15 amino acids. Germline V gene sequence: CDR1 SNHLY, CDR2 FYNNEI. Trimming removed 2 bases from V and 7 bases from J; junction bases left unmatched: 6. The CDR3 nucleotides are TGTGCCAGCAGTGAACTTCGAACAGGGGGTGAAAAACTGTTTTTT. Protein product: CASSELRTGGEKLFF.

The V call is TRBV27, the J call TRBJ1-1, with 7 bases fitting TRBD1. Germline lookup yields CDR1 MNHEY and CDR2 SMNVEV (reference sequence). J lost 6 bases, V lost 6 bases, and 16 bases had no gene match. CDR3 length: 16 residues. This chain's CDR3 is CASSPRWVQGFAEAFF. The CDR3 region has the DNA TGTGCCAGCAGCCCCCGGTGGGTACAGGGGTTCGCTGAAGCTTTCTTT.